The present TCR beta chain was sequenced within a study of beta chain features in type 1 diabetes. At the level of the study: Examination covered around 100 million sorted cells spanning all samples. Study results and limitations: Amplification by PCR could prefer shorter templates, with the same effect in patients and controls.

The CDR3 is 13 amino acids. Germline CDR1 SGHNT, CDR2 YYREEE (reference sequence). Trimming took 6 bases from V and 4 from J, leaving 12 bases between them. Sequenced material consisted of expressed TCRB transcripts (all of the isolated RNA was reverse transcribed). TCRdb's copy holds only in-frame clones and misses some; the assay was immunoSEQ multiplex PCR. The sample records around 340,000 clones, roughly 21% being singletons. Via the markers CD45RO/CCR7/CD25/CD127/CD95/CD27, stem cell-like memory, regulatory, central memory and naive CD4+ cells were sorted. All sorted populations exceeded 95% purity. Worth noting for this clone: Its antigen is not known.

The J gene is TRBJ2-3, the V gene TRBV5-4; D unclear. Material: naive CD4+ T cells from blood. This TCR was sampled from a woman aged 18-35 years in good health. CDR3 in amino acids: CASTENPADTQYF. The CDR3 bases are TGTGCCAGCACCGAAAACCCGGCAGATACGCAGTATTTT.